The rows below give T cell receptor beta chains drawn from one sample of a study of T cell changes during pregnancy in multiple sclerosis. Sequencing used immunoSEQ multiplex PCR; TCRdb keeps in-frame clones, though not all of them. The sample contains more than 65,000 clones, 85% to 90% of which appear only once. The sequencing used peripheral blood, collected after pregnancy. All receptors derive from a female donor in good health, enrolled as a control in a pregnancy study. CDR3s include the opening cysteine and the closing phenylalanine or tryptophan. A D gene is named only where the DNA matches it firmly. Size tells how often a clone was seen (once, few, many) or the class of an expanded clone, and some rows leave it out.

length: 14; V: TRBV5-6; D: -; J: TRBJ2-3; size: -; DNA: TGTGCCAGCACCAAGGGGGGGAGCACAGATACGCAGTATTTT; CDR3: CASTKGGSTDTQYF
length: 14; V: TRBV6-1; D: TRBD2; J: TRBJ2-2; size: -; DNA: TGTGCCAGCGGGGCGGGAGTGTACACCGGGGAGCTGTTTTTT; CDR3: CASGAGVYTGELFF
length: 16; V: TRBV4-1; D: -; J: TRBJ2-1; size: -; DNA: TGCGCCAGCAGCCATGACGAGGCAGGGGCCTACAATGAGCAGTTCTTC; CDR3: CASSHDEAGAYNEQFF
length: 13; V: TRBV9; D: -; J: TRBJ2-5; size: -; DNA: TGTGCCAGCAGCGTAGCGGTTCTGGAGACCCAGTACTTC; CDR3: CASSVAVLETQYF
length: 16; V: TRBV5-4; D: TRBD2; J: TRBJ2-1; size: -; DNA: TGTGCCAGCAGCCCCTTCGGCGGGAGGTCCTACAATGAGCAGTTCTTC; CDR3: CASSPFGGRSYNEQFF
length: 14; V: TRBV18; D: TRBD1; J: TRBJ1-4; size: -; DNA: TGTGCCAGCTCCCGCGGACAGGGTAATGAAAAACTGTTTTTT; CDR3: CASSRGQGNEKLFF
length: 21; V: TRBV19; D: TRBD1; J: TRBJ2-6; size: -; DNA: TGTGCCAGTAGTATAAGGGGGAGATGGGACAGGGTCTCTACTGGGGCCAACGTCCTGACTTTC; CDR3: CASSIRGRWDRVSTGANVLTF
length: 12; V: TRBV10-3; D: -; J: TRBJ2-7; size: -; DNA: TGTGCCATCAGTGAGTCCTTCTACGAGCAGTACTTC; CDR3: CAISESFYEQYF
length: 15; V: TRBV5-6; D: TRBD1; J: TRBJ1-2; size: -; DNA: TGTGCCAGCAGCTGGAAGGGACAGGGGTCCTATGGCTACACCTTC; CDR3: CASSWKGQGSYGYTF
length: 16; V: TRBV4-2; D: -; J: TRBJ2-1; size: -; DNA: TGTGCCAGCAGCCAAGATTCTAGCAGATCCTACAATGAGCAGTTCTTC; CDR3: CASSQDSSRSYNEQFF
length: 16; V: TRBV27; D: -; J: TRBJ1-2; size: -; DNA: TGTGCCAGCAGTTCCCCCCCCGGGACTGTGAACTATGGCTACACCTTC; CDR3: CASSSPPGTVNYGYTF
length: 15; V: TRBV2; D: TRBD2; J: TRBJ2-1; size: -; DNA: TGTGCCAGCACACAAAGACTAGCGGGGCGGCCTGAGCAGTTCTTC; CDR3: CASTQRLAGRPEQFF
length: 13; V: TRBV19; D: -; J: TRBJ1-2; size: -; DNA: TGTGCCAGTAGTCTACAGGGTAACTATGGCTACACCTTC; CDR3: CASSLQGNYGYTF
length: 14; V: TRBV7-6; D: TRBD2; J: TRBJ2-1; size: few; DNA: TGTGCCAGCACCCTACGGGGCGGGAGCGATGAGCAGTTCTTC; CDR3: CASTLRGGSDEQFF
length: 12; V: TRBV6-1; D: TRBD2; J: TRBJ2-1; size: -; DNA: TGTGCCAGCAGTCCCCTAGCGGGTGAGCAGTTCTTC; CDR3: CASSPLAGEQFF
length: 13; V: TRBV6-5; D: -; J: TRBJ1-2; size: -; DNA: TGTGCCAGCAGTTACATGGACAGCTATGGCTACACCTTC; CDR3: CASSYMDSYGYTF
length: 17; V: TRBV30; D: TRBD2; J: TRBJ2-7; size: -; DNA: TGTGCCTGGAGCCCCCCCCGAGCGGGACGAAAATCGGGAGAGCAGTACTTC; CDR3: CAWSPPRAGRKSGEQYF
length: 13; V: TRBV19; D: -; J: TRBJ1-2; size: -; DNA: TGTGCCAGTAGTTCCGCCAGTGGCTATGGCTACACCTTC; CDR3: CASSSASGYGYTF
length: 16; V: TRBV10-3; D: -; J: TRBJ2-2; size: -; DNA: TGTGCCATCAGTGAGTCGCGGGGGCCCGGGGGCGGGGAGCTGTTTTTT; CDR3: CAISESRGPGGGELFF
length: 16; V: TRBV5-1; D: TRBD2; J: TRBJ2-1; size: -; DNA: TGCGCCAGCAGCTTGGGGGCGGGAGGGACCTACAATGAGCAGTTCTTC; CDR3: CASSLGAGGTYNEQFF
length: 12; V: TRBV6-5; D: -; J: TRBJ2-2; size: few; DNA: TGTGCCAGCAGGGAGGTAACCGGGGAGCTGTTTTTT; CDR3: CASREVTGELFF
length: 14; V: TRBV7-2; D: TRBD1; J: TRBJ2-7; size: -; DNA: TGTGCCAGCAGCCACGGACAGGTTCGATACGAGCAGTACTTC; CDR3: CASSHGQVRYEQYF